The sequence of this TCR beta chain was determined in a study of Graves' ophthalmopathy and Graves' hyperthyroidism. Study-wide points: The blood repertoire also included most expanded thyroid clonotypes above 0.001 frequency.

V dropped 5 bases and J dropped 6; count of bases not matched to a gene: 18. The CDR3 totals 18 residues. The germline V gene has CDR1 SEHNR and CDR2 FQNEAQ (reference sequence). Amplification of TCR beta CDR3 regions used RNA transcripts. HTBI-primed first-round RT-PCR preceded second-round multiplex PCR. MiXCR was run by TCRdb on the multiplex PCR reads, yielding one entry per CDR3 protein. The table has around 1.1 million distinct CDR3 sequences, about 35% seen once. In regard to this clonotype: The target antigen is unknown.

Specimen: peripheral blood or thyroid tissue (not recorded which). V and J are TRBV7-9 and TRBJ2-7; 11 nucleotides line up with TRBD2. The clonotype was recovered from an adult man with Graves' hyperthyroidism. CDR3 coding DNA: TGTGCCAGCAGCCAATACTCTCGACTAGCGGGGAGCCACGCCGAGCAGTACTTC. It codes for CASSQYSRLAGSHAEQYF.